This T cell receptor beta chain was found in a study of T cells in Graves' hyperthyroidism and ophthalmopathy. Points from the study as a whole: The model identified upcoming ophthalmopathy a median approximately 6.5 months ahead of onset. In the analysis, a 13 V-J model separated ophthalmopathy from stable hyperthyroidism.

Patients having uncontrolled infection, another autoimmune disease, pregnancy or lactation were not included. CDR3 length: 15 residues. The germline gives CDR1 MNHNS, CDR2 SASEGT. V dropped 7 bases and J dropped 5; count of bases not matched to a gene: 9. Researchers took RNA transcripts and amplified the TCR beta CDR3 regions from them. An initial round of RT-PCR targeting the TCR CDR3 relied on the HTBI primer set. A single record per CDR3 protein comes from TCRdb applying MiXCR to the multiplex PCR reads. The sample has more than 500,000 distinct CDR3 sequences; around 13% are singletons. Many counts were recorded for this clonotype. The antigen is unknown.

This TCR came from a woman between 40 and 55 years old with Graves' hyperthyroidism. The chain recombines TRBV6-1 with TRBJ2-2; 8 bases line up with TRBD1. Material for sequencing was blood. In DNA form, the CDR3 reads TGTGCCAGCACTATGGGACAGGCAGTAACCGGGGAGCTGTTTTTT. Its protein product is CASTMGQAVTGELFF.